A selection of T cell receptor beta chains follows, all from one sample in a study of response to subunit inactivated influenza vaccine. Each CDR3 protein is one row after TCRdb ran MiXCR on the RT-PCR reads. The table has over 800,000 distinct CDR3 sequences, less than 25% seen once; the top ten hold roughly a tenth. The sequencing here drew on PBMCs from blood, taken 5 to 6 days after vaccination. All receptors derive from a man aged 50 or older who received an inactivated influenza vaccine. CDR3s include the opening cysteine and the closing phenylalanine or tryptophan. Each record gives: clone size, J gene, D gene, V gene, CDR3 protein, CDR3 DNA. The D gene is left open where the match is weak. Clone size is given for some rows only: seen once, a few or many times, or a class if the clone is expanded.

clone_size: few
j_call: TRBJ2-6
d_call: NA
v_call: TRBV7-2
cdr3_aa: CASSLWGDGANVLTF
cdr3_nt: TGTGCCAGCAGCTTATGGGGGGATGGGGCCAACGTCCTGACTTTC

clone_size: few
j_call: TRBJ1-1
d_call: NA
v_call: TRBV6-1
cdr3_aa: CASSHRLGTEAFF
cdr3_nt: TGTGCCAGCAGCCACCGCCTTGGTACTGAAGCTTTCTTT

clone_size: few
j_call: TRBJ2-3
d_call: NA
v_call: TRBV5-6
cdr3_aa: CASSLGRVTDTQYF
cdr3_nt: TGTGCCAGCAGCTTGGGCAGGGTGACAGATACGCAGTATTTT

clone_size: NA
j_call: TRBJ2-3
d_call: TRBD2
v_call: TRBV29-1
cdr3_aa: CSVSSGSRTDTQYF
cdr3_nt: TGCAGCGTTAGTAGCGGGAGCCGCACAGATACGCAGTATTTT

clone_size: NA
j_call: TRBJ2-1
d_call: NA
v_call: TRBV5-6
cdr3_aa: CASTIVEQFF
cdr3_nt: TGTGCCAGCACTATTGTTGAGCAGTTCTTC

clone_size: few
j_call: TRBJ1-4
d_call: NA
v_call: TRBV15
cdr3_aa: CATSREQGGLPEKLFF
cdr3_nt: TGTGCCACCAGCAGAGAACAGGGCGGCCTTCCTGAAAAACTGTTTTTT

clone_size: NA
j_call: TRBJ2-7
d_call: TRBD1
v_call: TRBV30
cdr3_aa: CAWGRDRYVGQYF
cdr3_nt: TGTGCCTGGGGCCGGGACAGATACGTTGGGCAGTACTTC

clone_size: once
j_call: TRBJ2-1
d_call: TRBD2
v_call: TRBV12-3/TRBV12-4
cdr3_aa: CASSSTSSGTSFGEQFF
cdr3_nt: TGTGCCAGCAGCTCAACGTCCTCCGGGACTAGCTTTGGCGAGCAGTTCTTC

clone_size: NA
j_call: TRBJ1-5
d_call: NA
v_call: TRBV6-1
cdr3_aa: CASSEYDNQPQHF
cdr3_nt: TGTGCCAGCAGTGAATATGACAATCAGCCCCAGCATTTT

clone_size: NA
j_call: TRBJ2-2
d_call: TRBD2
v_call: TRBV20-1
cdr3_aa: CSARIAGGSGELFF
cdr3_nt: TGCAGTGCTAGGATAGCGGGGGGGTCCGGGGAGCTGTTTTTT

clone_size: few
j_call: TRBJ1-1
d_call: TRBD1
v_call: TRBV12-3/TRBV12-4
cdr3_aa: CASTTRTGVAFF
cdr3_nt: TGTGCCAGCACTACTAGGACAGGGGTAGCTTTCTTT

clone_size: few
j_call: TRBJ2-1
d_call: TRBD2
v_call: TRBV6-5
cdr3_aa: CASSYSKRGGRNEQFF
cdr3_nt: TGTGCCAGCAGTTACTCTAAGCGGGGGGGCAGGAATGAGCAGTTCTTC

clone_size: NA
j_call: TRBJ2-2
d_call: NA
v_call: TRBV11-2
cdr3_aa: CASSLVGGNIGELFF
cdr3_nt: TGTGCCAGCAGCTTAGTGGGTGGGAACATCGGGGAGCTGTTTTTT

clone_size: NA
j_call: TRBJ2-7
d_call: TRBD1
v_call: TRBV20-1
cdr3_aa: CSARDYGTGSAYEQYF
cdr3_nt: TGCAGTGCTAGAGATTACGGGACAGGGTCTGCCTACGAGCAGTACTTC

clone_size: NA
j_call: TRBJ2-6
d_call: NA
v_call: TRBV7-9
cdr3_aa: CASSLDPAGANVLTF
cdr3_nt: TGTGCCAGCAGCTTAGACCCAGCTGGGGCCAACGTCCTGACTTTC

clone_size: NA
j_call: TRBJ1-2
d_call: TRBD1
v_call: TRBV20-1
cdr3_aa: CSALRGLGGYTF
cdr3_nt: TGCAGTGCCCTAAGGGGGCTCGGTGGCTACACCTTC

clone_size: NA
j_call: TRBJ1-4
d_call: NA
v_call: TRBV30
cdr3_aa: CAWSYGWNEKLFF
cdr3_nt: TGTGCCTGGAGTTACGGGTGGAATGAAAAACTGTTTTTT

clone_size: few
j_call: TRBJ2-3
d_call: TRBD2
v_call: TRBV5-1
cdr3_aa: CASSLSVGTSGRNTDTQYF
cdr3_nt: TGCGCCAGCAGCTTGTCTGTGGGGACTAGCGGGAGAAACACAGATACGCAGTATTTT

clone_size: few
j_call: TRBJ2-3
d_call: NA
v_call: TRBV20-1
cdr3_aa: CSATKPRGPDTQYF
cdr3_nt: TGCAGTGCTACGAAACCCAGGGGACCAGATACGCAGTATTTT

clone_size: NA
j_call: TRBJ1-2
d_call: TRBD1
v_call: TRBV5-5
cdr3_aa: CASSLGTGDNYGYTF
cdr3_nt: TGTGCCAGCAGCCTTGGGACAGGGGATAACTATGGCTACACCTTC

clone_size: NA
j_call: TRBJ2-7
d_call: NA
v_call: TRBV6-5
cdr3_aa: CASGFQTYEQYF
cdr3_nt: TGTGCCAGCGGGTTCCAGACATACGAGCAGTACTTC

clone_size: NA
j_call: TRBJ2-7
d_call: NA
v_call: TRBV9
cdr3_aa: CASSLGVGGGEQYF
cdr3_nt: TGTGCCAGCAGCCTCGGGGTAGGGGGTGGCGAGCAGTACTTC

clone_size: few
j_call: TRBJ2-1
d_call: NA
v_call: TRBV20-1
cdr3_aa: CSARDLLRAYNEQFF
cdr3_nt: TGCAGTGCTAGAGATTTACTACGCGCCTACAATGAGCAGTTCTTC

clone_size: NA
j_call: TRBJ2-2
d_call: NA
v_call: TRBV4-2
cdr3_aa: CASSQASHGTGELFF
cdr3_nt: TGTGCCAGCAGCCAAGCTAGCCACGGCACCGGGGAGCTGTTTTTT

clone_size: NA
j_call: TRBJ2-3
d_call: NA
v_call: TRBV3-1
cdr3_aa: CASSQDASRDTQYF
cdr3_nt: TGTGCCAGCAGCCAAGACGCTAGCCGGGATACGCAGTATTTT